This TCR beta chain was found in a study of T cell responses to AZD1222 COVID-19 vaccine. Here immunoSEQ multiplex PCR was the method, and the copy in TCRdb shows in-frame clones only, minus some. Its table lists about 140,000 clones. The CDR3 totals 15 residues. CDR1 is SNHLY and CDR2 is FYNNEI in the germline V gene. Trimming stripped 1 base from V and 2 bases from J, with 11 bases between. Sequencing used peripheral blood. This TCR was sampled from an adult in good health. The V gene is TRBV2, the J gene TRBJ1-1; D perhaps matches TRBD1 (6 bases). CDR3 nucleotides: TGTGCCAGCAGTGAAGACAGGGTCGGCAACACTGAAGCTTTCTTT. Translating gives CASSEDRVGNTEAFF.